Listed below are T cell receptor beta chains from one sample, sequenced in a study of blood T cell repertoires in COVID-19. Profiled with immunoSEQ multiplex PCR; TCRdb holds only in-frame clones, not every one. The sample lists about 290,000 clones; 80% to 90% were seen once. Sample: peripheral blood. The receptors shown here come from a man in his forties with acute or convalescent COVID-19. The CDR3 runs from the conserved cysteine through the conserved F or W. The order of the fields is V gene, J gene, D gene, clone size, CDR3 length, CDR3 protein, CDR3 DNA. A D gene is named only where the DNA matches it firmly. Clone size, where shown, is once, few, many, or a class for clones that have expanded.

>TRBV2|TRBJ2-7|.|.|18
CASSALYDGGPHSYEQYF
TGTGCCAGCAGTGCTCTCTACGACGGAGGGCCCCACTCCTACGAGCAGTACTTC
>TRBV29-1|TRBJ2-2|.|.|11
CSGRDTGELFF
TGCAGCGGGCGGGACACCGGGGAGCTGTTTTTT
>TRBV3-1/TRBV3-2|TRBJ1-6|.|.|14
CASSQDLSGGALHF
TGTGCCAGCAGCCAAGATCTTAGTGGGGGCGCCCTCCACTTT
>TRBV4-2|TRBJ2-3|.|.|14
CASSQDMELDTQYF
TGTGCCAGCAGCCAAGATATGGAGTTAGATACGCAGTATTTT
>TRBV2|TRBJ2-2|.|.|14
CASRMDSYTGELFF
TGTGCCAGCAGGATGGACAGTTACACCGGGGAGCTGTTTTTT
>TRBV24-1|TRBJ1-1|TRBD1|few|15
CATMPGTGMNTEAFF
TGTGCCACCATGCCCGGGACAGGGATGAACACTGAAGCTTTCTTT
>TRBV12-3/TRBV12-4|TRBJ2-1|.|.|13
CASRAGQYNEQFF
TGTGCCAGCAGAGCCGGACAGTACAATGAGCAGTTCTTC
>TRBV2|TRBJ1-6|.|.|14
CASRKGDSNSPLHF
TGTGCCAGCAGAAAAGGCGACAGTAATTCACCCCTCCACTTT
>TRBV14|TRBJ2-1|.|.|13
CASSQNRVNEQFF
TGTGCCAGCAGTCAAAACAGGGTGAATGAGCAGTTCTTC
>TRBV15|TRBJ1-3|TRBD1|.|18
CATAPGTGPKPSGNTIYF
TGTGCCACGGCCCCCGGGACAGGGCCAAAACCGTCTGGAAACACCATATATTTT
>TRBV18|TRBJ1-5|.|.|16
CASSPREGEGNQPQHF
TGTGCCAGCTCACCTCGGGAGGGCGAGGGCAATCAGCCCCAGCATTTT
>TRBV3-1/TRBV3-2|TRBJ1-1|.|.|14
CASSLQGRGTEAFF
TGTGCCAGCAGCCTCCAAGGGCGGGGGACTGAAGCTTTCTTT
>TRBV28|TRBJ2-3|TRBD1|.|16
CASNSGQGLSTDTQYF
TGTGCCAGCAACTCCGGACAGGGGTTGAGCACAGATACGCAGTATTTT
>TRBV6-1|TRBJ2-7|.|.|15
CASSEATAGFYEQYF
TGTGCCAGCAGTGAAGCAACGGCGGGGTTTTACGAGCAGTACTTC
>TRBV29-1|TRBJ2-7|.|.|15
CSVRTSMYSAYEQYF
TGCAGCGTTCGGACATCCATGTATTCCGCCTACGAGCAGTACTTC
>TRBV5-1|TRBJ1-1|.|.|13
CASSFQGPTEAFF
TGCGCCAGCAGCTTTCAGGGGCCGACTGAAGCTTTCTTT
>TRBV6-5|TRBJ2-7|TRBD1|.|15
CASRGRTGGMWEQYF
TGTGCCAGCAGGGGCCGGACAGGGGGGATGTGGGAGCAGTACTTC
>TRBV27|TRBJ1-6|.|.|19
CASSLSAQTPWSYNSPLHF
TGTGCCAGCAGTTTATCGGCCCAGACTCCGTGGTCCTATAATTCACCCCTCCACTTT
>TRBV7-9|TRBJ1-4|.|once|12
CASSPGGGKLFF
TGTGCCAGCAGCCCCGGCGGCGGCAAACTGTTTTTT
>TRBV11-3|TRBJ2-3|.|.|16
CASSPEGTLSTDTQYF
TGTGCCAGCAGCCCGGAGGGGACCCTCAGCACAGATACGCAGTATTTT
>TRBV19|TRBJ1-1|.|.|16
CASSSRSQGSNTEAFF
TGTGCCAGTAGTTCACGCTCGCAGGGATCGAACACTGAAGCTTTCTTT
>TRBV5-8|TRBJ1-5|TRBD1|.|15
CASSPRTGNNQPQHF
TGTGCCAGCAGCCCTCGGACAGGGAACAATCAGCCCCAGCATTTT
>TRBV10-3|TRBJ2-7|.|.|17
CAISESRGALDSYEQYF
TGTGCCATCAGTGAGTCTCGGGGGGCCCTTGACTCCTACGAGCAGTACTTC
>TRBV5-6|TRBJ1-3|.|.|14
CASSLARGGNTIYF
TGTGCCAGCAGCTTGGCCAGGGGAGGAAACACCATATATTTT
>TRBV5-5|TRBJ1-5|.|once|14
CASSLPGGNQPQHF
TGTGCCAGCAGCTTGCCAGGGGGCAATCAGCCCCAGCATTTT
>TRBV6-1|TRBJ1-5|.|.|16
CASSDAGTLGEKPQHF
TGTGCCAGCAGTGACGCCGGGACACTTGGGGAGAAGCCCCAGCATTTT
>TRBV2|TRBJ1-5|TRBD1|.|17
CASSERRGGGSNQPQHF
TGTGCCAGCAGTGAAAGGCGAGGGGGCGGGAGCAATCAGCCCCAGCATTTT
>TRBV12-3/TRBV12-4|TRBJ2-7|.|.|13
CASSPWASGEQYF
TGTGCCAGCAGTCCCTGGGCCAGTGGCGAGCAGTACTTC
>TRBV12-3/TRBV12-4|TRBJ1-5|.|.|13
CASSLQGNQPQHF
TGTGCCAGCAGTTTACAGGGGAATCAGCCCCAGCATTTT
>TRBV30|TRBJ2-3|.|.|13
CAWSGQAGDTQYF
TGTGCCTGGAGTGGACAGGCCGGAGATACGCAGTATTTT
>TRBV5-1|TRBJ1-1|TRBD1|.|16
CASSFQGAVFSTEAFF
TGCGCCAGCAGCTTCCAGGGGGCGGTCTTCTCCACTGAAGCTTTCTTT
>TRBV11-2|TRBJ2-2|TRBD1|.|16
CASSPRQGTVTGELFF
TGTGCCAGCAGCCCCAGACAGGGGACCGTCACCGGGGAGCTGTTTTTT
>TRBV24-1|TRBJ2-7|.|.|16
CASLSTKRRGDYEQYF
TGTGCCTCCCTATCCACGAAGCGCCGGGGTGACTACGAGCAGTACTTC
>TRBV9|TRBJ1-3|.|.|15
CASSVQPSSGNTIYF
TGTGCCAGCAGCGTACAACCGAGCTCTGGAAACACCATATATTTT
>TRBV6-1|TRBJ2-7|.|.|15
CASSEEIRRVREQYF
TGTGCCAGCAGTGAAGAGATTAGGAGGGTCCGCGAGCAGTACTTC
>TRBV6-5|TRBJ1-1|.|.|15
CASSYGRNPWTEAFF
TGTGCCAGCAGTTACGGTAGAAATCCGTGGACTGAAGCTTTCTTT
>TRBV12-5|TRBJ2-1|TRBD2|.|16
CASGLDPGLVLREQFF
TGTGCTAGTGGTTTGGACCCGGGACTAGTACTTCGGGAGCAGTTCTTC
>TRBV12-3/TRBV12-4|TRBJ2-7|.|.|12
CASSPLRAEQYF
TGTGCCAGCAGCCCCCTCAGGGCCGAGCAGTACTTC
>TRBV28|TRBJ1-2|TRBD1|.|16
CASSKSGTGGLYGYTF
TGTGCCAGCAGCAAATCCGGGACAGGGGGCCTCTATGGCTACACCTTC
>TRBV2|TRBJ1-2|TRBD1|.|14
CASRVRQGGYGYTF
TGTGCCAGCAGGGTCCGACAGGGGGGCTATGGCTACACCTTC
>TRBV20-1|TRBJ1-1|.|.|11
CSASTGTEAFF
TGCAGTGCTAGTACAGGGACTGAAGCTTTCTTT